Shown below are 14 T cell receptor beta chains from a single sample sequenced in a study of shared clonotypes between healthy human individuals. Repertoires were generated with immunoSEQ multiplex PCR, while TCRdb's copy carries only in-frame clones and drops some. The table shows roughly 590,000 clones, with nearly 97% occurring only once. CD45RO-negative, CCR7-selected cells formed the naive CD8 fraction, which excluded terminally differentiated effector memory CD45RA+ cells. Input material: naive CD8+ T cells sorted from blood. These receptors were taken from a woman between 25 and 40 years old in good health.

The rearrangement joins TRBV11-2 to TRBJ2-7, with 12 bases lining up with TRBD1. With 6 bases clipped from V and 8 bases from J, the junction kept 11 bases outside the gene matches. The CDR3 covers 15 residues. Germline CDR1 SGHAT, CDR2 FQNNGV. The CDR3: CASRSRRDRGPKQYF. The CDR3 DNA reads TGTGCCAGCAGGTCCCGCCGGGACAGGGGGCCAAAGCAGTACTTC.

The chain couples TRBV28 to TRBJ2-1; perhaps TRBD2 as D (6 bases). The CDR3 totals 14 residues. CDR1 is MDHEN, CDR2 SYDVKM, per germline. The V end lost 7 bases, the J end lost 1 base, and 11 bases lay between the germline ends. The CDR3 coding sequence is TGTGCCAGCACTACGCGGGATTCCTACAATGAGCAGTTCTTC. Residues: CASTTRDSYNEQFF.

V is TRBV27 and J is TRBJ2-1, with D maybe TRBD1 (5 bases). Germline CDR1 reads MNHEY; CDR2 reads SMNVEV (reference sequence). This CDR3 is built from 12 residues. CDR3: CASQGSYNEQFF. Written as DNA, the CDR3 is TGTGCGTCCCAGGGCTCCTACAATGAGCAGTTCTTC.

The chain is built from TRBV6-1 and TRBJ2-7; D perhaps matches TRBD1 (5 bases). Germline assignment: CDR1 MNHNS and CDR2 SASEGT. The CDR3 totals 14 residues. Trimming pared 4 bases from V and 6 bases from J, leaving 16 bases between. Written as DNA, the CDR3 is TGTGCCAGCAGTGCAGGGCTCCCCCTCTCCGAGCAGTACTTC. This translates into CASSAGLPLSEQYF.

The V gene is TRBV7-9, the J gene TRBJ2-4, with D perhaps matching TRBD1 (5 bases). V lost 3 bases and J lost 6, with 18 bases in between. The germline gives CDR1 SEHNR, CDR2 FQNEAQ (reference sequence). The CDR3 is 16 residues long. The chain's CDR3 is CASSFQLQGGINIQYF. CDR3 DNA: TGTGCCAGCAGCTTCCAACTCCAGGGTGGAATAAACATTCAGTACTTC.

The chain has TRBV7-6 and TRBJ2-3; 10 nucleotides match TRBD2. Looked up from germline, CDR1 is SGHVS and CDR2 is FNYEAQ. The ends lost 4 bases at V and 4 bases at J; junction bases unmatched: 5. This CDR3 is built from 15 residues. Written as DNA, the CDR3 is TGTGCCAGCAGCTCCCTAGCGGGAGCTGCAGATACGCAGTATTTT. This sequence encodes CASSSLAGAADTQYF.

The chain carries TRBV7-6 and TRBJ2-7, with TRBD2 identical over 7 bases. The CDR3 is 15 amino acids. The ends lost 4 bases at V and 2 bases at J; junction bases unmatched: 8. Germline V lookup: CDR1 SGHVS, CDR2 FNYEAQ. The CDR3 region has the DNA TGTGCCAGCAGCTCAATAGCGGGTGATACCTACGAGCAGTACTTC. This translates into CASSSIAGDTYEQYF. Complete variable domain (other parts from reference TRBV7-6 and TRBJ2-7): GAGVSQSPRYKVTKRGQDVALRCDPISGHVSLYWYRQALGQGPEFLTYFNYEAQQDKSGLPNDRFSAERPEGSISTLTIQRTEQRDSAMYRCASSSIAGDTYEQYFGPGTRLTVT.

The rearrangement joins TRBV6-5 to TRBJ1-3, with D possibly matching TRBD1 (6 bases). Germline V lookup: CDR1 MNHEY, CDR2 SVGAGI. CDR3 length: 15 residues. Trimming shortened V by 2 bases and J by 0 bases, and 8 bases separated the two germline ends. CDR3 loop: CASSYGQTSGNTIYF. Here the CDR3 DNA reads TGTGCCAGCAGTTACGGACAGACCTCTGGAAACACCATATATTTT.

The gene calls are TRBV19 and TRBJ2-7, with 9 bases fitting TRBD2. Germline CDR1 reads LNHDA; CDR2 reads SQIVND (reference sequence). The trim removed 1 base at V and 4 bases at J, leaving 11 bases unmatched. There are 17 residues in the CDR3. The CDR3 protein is CASSIGGGRAFRYEQYF. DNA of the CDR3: TGTGCCAGTAGTATAGGGGGCGGGAGGGCCTTTCGGTACGAGCAGTACTTC.

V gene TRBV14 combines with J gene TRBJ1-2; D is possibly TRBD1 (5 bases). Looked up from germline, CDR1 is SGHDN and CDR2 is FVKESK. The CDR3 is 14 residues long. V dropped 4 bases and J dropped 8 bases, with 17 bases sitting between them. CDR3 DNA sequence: TGTGCCAGCAGCCCACAAGGGCTAGGGGACGGCTACACCTTC. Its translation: CASSPQGLGDGYTF.

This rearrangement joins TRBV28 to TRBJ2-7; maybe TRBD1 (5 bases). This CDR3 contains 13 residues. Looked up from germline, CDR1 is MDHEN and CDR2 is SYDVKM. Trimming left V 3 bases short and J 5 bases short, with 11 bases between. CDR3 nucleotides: TGTGCCAGCAGTTTCCAGGGTTTCAACGAGCAGTACTTC. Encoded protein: CASSFQGFNEQYF. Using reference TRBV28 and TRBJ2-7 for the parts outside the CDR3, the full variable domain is DVKVTQSSRYLVKRTGEKVFLECVQDMDHENMFWYRQDPGLGLRLIYFSYDVKMKEKGDIPEGYSVSREKKERFSLILESASTNQTSMYLCASSFQGFNEQYFGPGTRLTVT.

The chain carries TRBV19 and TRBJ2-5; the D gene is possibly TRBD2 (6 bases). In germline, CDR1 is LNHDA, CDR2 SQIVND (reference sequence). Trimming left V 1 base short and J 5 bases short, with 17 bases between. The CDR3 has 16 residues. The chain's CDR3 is CASSIVGEETRETQYF. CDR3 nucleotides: TGTGCCAGTAGTATAGTGGGGGAGGAGACGAGGGAGACCCAGTACTTC.

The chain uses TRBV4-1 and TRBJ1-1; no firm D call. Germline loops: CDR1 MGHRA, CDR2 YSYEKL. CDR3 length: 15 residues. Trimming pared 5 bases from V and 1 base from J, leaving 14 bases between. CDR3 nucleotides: TGCGCCAGCAGCGGGCCGAGCGTGACGAACACTGAAGCTTTCTTT. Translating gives CASSGPSVTNTEAFF.

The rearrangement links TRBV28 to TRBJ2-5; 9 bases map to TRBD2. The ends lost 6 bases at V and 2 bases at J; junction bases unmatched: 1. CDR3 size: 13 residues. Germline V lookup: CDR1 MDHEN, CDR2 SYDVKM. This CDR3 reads CASSAGGQETQYF. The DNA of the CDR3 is TGTGCCAGCAGCGCGGGGGGGCAAGAGACCCAGTACTTC.